This T cell receptor beta chain derives from a study of T cell responses to AZD1222 COVID-19 vaccine. This clone came up once. The protocol was immunoSEQ multiplex PCR, while the TCRdb copy is restricted to in-frame clones and leaves out a portion. The sample lists 100,000 to 150,000 clones, over 70% occurring once. The sequence came from an adult in good health. Sequencing used peripheral blood, obtained on day 0 of AZD1222 vaccination.

For the CDR3, the DNA is TGTGCCAGTAGTATCCGTCTATATCAGCCCCAGCATTTT. Protein: CASSIRLYQPQHF. The rearrangement joins TRBV19 to TRBJ1-5; D is ambiguous. The CDR3 consists of 13 residues. Trimming pared 3 bases from V and 5 bases from J, leaving 8 bases between. Germline CDR1 is LNHDA and CDR2 is SQIVND (reference sequence).